What follows is one TCR beta chain and its context. Antigen specificity is unknown. The data derive from a study of T cell responses to AZD1222 COVID-19 vaccine. Findings and limits, study-wide: White British people made up most donors, females outnumbered males, and clonal diversity was possibly underestimated. Repertoires were obtained solely post-peak T cell response.

Profiled with immunoSEQ multiplex PCR; TCRdb holds only in-frame clones, not every one. Altogether approximately 210,000 clones are present, about 89% being singletons, with the ten largest covering 3.4%. The source was peripheral blood, collected 28 days after the second AZD1222 dose. This TCR derives from an adult who received the AZD1222 COVID-19 vaccine.

The CDR3 DNA reads as TGTGCCAGTAGTACCTCTCTCGAACAGCCCCAGCATTTT. This gives the protein CASSTSLEQPQHF. The rearrangement uses TRBV19 and TRBJ1-5; no definite D call. The CDR3 spans 13 residues. V was trimmed by 4 bases and J by 7 bases, leaving 11 bases between them. Germline CDR1 and CDR2: LNHDA and SQIVND (reference sequence).